The 5 T cell receptor beta chains listed next were all sequenced from one sample in a study of T cells in Graves' hyperthyroidism and ophthalmopathy. Amplification targeted TCR beta CDR3 regions from RNA transcripts. Carried out on the TCR CDR3, a first-round RT-PCR used the HTBI primer set. TCRdb redid the calling of the multiplex PCR reads with MiXCR, one entry per CDR3 protein. This sample has 490,000 or so distinct CDR3 sequences, with approximately 23% found just once. Sequenced input: blood. These TCRs come from a woman aged 70-85 years with Graves' ophthalmopathy.

This clonotype came up a few times. This chain connects TRBV7-3 to TRBJ1-5; D call uncertain. The CDR3 runs 13 residues. Trimming took 5 bases from V and 5 from J, leaving 10 bases between them. The germline V gene encodes CDR1 SGHTA and CDR2 FQGTGA. This chain's CDR3 is CASSVNLDQPQHF. The CDR3 DNA sequence: TGTGCCAGCAGCGTAAACCTGGATCAGCCCCAGCATTTT. The full variable domain, completed using reference TRBV7-3 and TRBJ1-5, is GAGVSQTPSNKVTEKGKYVELRCDPISGHTALYWYRQSLGQGPEFLIYFQGTGAADDSGLPNDRFFAVRPEGSVSTLKIQRTERGDSAVYLCASSVNLDQPQHFGDGTRLSIL.

The chain couples TRBV11-1 to TRBJ2-1, with 9 bases fitting TRBD2. Germline trimming cut 0 bases from V and 1 base from J; bases unmatched to any gene: 4. This CDR3 is 17 amino acids long. The germline V gene encodes CDR1 SGHAT and CDR2 FQDESV (reference sequence). The CDR3 DNA reads as TGTGCCAGCAGCTTAGCATTCGCGGGAGGGTCCTACAATGAGCAGTTCTTC. Protein product: CASSLAFAGGSYNEQFF. The full variable domain, with the rest looked up from reference TRBV11-1 and TRBJ2-1, is EAEVAQSPRYKITEKSQAVAFWCDPISGHATLYWYRQILGQGPELLVQFQDESVVDDSQLPKDRFSAERLKGVDSTLKIQPAELGDSAMYLCASSLAFAGGSYNEQFFGPGTRLTVL.

This clonotype showed up just a few times. The chain is built from TRBV6-1 and TRBJ1-4; TRBD1 is a possible D gene (6 bases). The CDR3 has 13 residues. Germline values: CDR1 MNHNS, CDR2 SASEGT. Between the trimmed V and J ends, which lost 5 bases and 6 bases, there was a span of 10 bases. This CDR3 reads CASSPRTDEKLFF. The CDR3 DNA reads TGTGCCAGCAGTCCCCGGACAGATGAAAAACTGTTTTTT.

The rearrangement joins TRBV5-4 to TRBJ1-2, with TRBD1 matching over 8 bases. Germline CDR1 and CDR2: SGHNT and YYREEE (reference sequence). V dropped 4 bases and J dropped 3; count of bases not matched to a gene: 8. The CDR3 consists of 15 residues. DNA for the CDR3: TGTGCCAGCAGCCCGACAGGGGTGGGAGACTATGGCTACACCTTC. It encodes CASSPTGVGDYGYTF.

The chain is built from TRBV20-1 and TRBJ2-3; D perhaps matches TRBD1 (5 bases). The V end lost 2 bases, the J end lost 0 bases, and 9 bases lay between the germline ends. The germline V gene encodes CDR1 DFQATT and CDR2 SNEGSKA (reference sequence). The CDR3 totals 14 residues. CDR3 sequence reads: CSARPTASTDTQYF. The CDR3 DNA reads as TGCAGTGCTAGACCGACAGCGAGCACAGATACGCAGTATTTT.